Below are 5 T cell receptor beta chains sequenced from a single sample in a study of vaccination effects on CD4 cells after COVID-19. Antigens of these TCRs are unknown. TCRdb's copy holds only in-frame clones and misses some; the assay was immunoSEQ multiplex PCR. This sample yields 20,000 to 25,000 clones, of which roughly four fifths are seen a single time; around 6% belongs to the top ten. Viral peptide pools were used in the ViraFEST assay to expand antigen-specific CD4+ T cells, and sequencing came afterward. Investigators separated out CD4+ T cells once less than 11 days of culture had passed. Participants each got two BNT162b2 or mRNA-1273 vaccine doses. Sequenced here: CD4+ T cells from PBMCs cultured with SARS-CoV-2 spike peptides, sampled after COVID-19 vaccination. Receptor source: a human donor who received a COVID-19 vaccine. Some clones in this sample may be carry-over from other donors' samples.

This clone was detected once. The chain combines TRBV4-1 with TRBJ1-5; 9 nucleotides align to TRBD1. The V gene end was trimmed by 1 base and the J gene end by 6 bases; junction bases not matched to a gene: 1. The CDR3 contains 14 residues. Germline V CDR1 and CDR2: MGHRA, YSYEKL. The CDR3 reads CASSQVQGAQPQHF. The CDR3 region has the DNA TGCGCCAGCAGCCAAGTACAGGGGGCTCAGCCCCAGCATTTT.

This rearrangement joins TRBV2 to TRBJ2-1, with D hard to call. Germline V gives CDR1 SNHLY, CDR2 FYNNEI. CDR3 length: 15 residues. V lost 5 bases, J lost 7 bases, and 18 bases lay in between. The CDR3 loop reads CASSRYPTPENEQFF. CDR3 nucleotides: TGTGCCAGCAGTCGGTACCCTACACCGGAGAATGAGCAGTTCTTC.

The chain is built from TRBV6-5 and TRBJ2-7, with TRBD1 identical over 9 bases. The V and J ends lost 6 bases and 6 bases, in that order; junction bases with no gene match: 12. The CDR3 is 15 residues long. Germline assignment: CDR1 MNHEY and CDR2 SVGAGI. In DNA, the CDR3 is TGTGCCAGCAGCCGCTCGACCGGGACAGGGTTCGAGCAGTACGTC. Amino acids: CASSRSTGTGFEQYV.

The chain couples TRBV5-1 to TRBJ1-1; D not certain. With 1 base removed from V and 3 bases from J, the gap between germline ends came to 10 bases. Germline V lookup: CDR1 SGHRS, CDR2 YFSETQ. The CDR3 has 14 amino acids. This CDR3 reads CASSLWPEDTEAFF. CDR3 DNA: TGCGCCAGCAGCTTGTGGCCGGAGGACACTGAAGCTTTCTTT. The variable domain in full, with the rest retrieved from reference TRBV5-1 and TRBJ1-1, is KAGVTQTPRYLIKTRGQQVTLSCSPISGHRSVSWYQQTPGQGLQFLFEYFSETQRNKGNFPGRFSGRQFSNSRSEMNVSTLELGDSALYLCASSLWPEDTEAFFGQGTRLTVV.

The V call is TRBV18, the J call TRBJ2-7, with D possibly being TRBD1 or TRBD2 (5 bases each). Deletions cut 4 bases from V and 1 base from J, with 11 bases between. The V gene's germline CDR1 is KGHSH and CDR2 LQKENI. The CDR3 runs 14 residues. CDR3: CASSLGTGSYEQYV. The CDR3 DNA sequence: TGTGCCAGCTCACTCGGGACGGGGTCCTACGAGCAGTACGTC.